These 9 T cell receptor beta chains were all obtained from the same sample, sequenced in a study of T cell changes during pregnancy in multiple sclerosis. The repertoire was sequenced with immunoSEQ multiplex PCR; TCRdb's copy has only in-frame clones and lacks some. The sample records 58,000 or so clones, about nine tenths being singletons. The starting material was CD4+ T cells from peripheral blood mononuclear cells, obtained in the third trimester of pregnancy. These receptors came from a female donor with multiple sclerosis, enrolled in a pregnancy study.

J is TRBJ2-7 and V is TRBV5-1; no clear D gene. The germline V gene encodes CDR1 SGHRS and CDR2 YFSETQ. V was clipped by 3 bases and J by 2 bases, with 15 bases between them. CDR3 length: 15 amino acids. The CDR3 DNA reads as TGCGCCAGCAGCTCGAGTGGGCTCCCGGCCTACGAGCAGTACTTC. Translation: CASSSSGLPAYEQYF.

The chain uses TRBV7-3 and TRBJ2-5; 13 positions match TRBD2. CDR3 size: 17 residues. From germline, CDR1 is SGHTA and CDR2 FQGTGA. Germline trimming cut 4 bases from V and 2 bases from J; bases unmatched to any gene: 7. The CDR3 bases are TGTGCCAGCAGCTCTCAGCGACTAGCGGGGGGACAAGAGACCCAGTACTTC. It yields the protein CASSSQRLAGGQETQYF.

The chain couples TRBV4-1 to TRBJ1-1, with D perhaps matching TRBD1 (6 bases). This CDR3 is built from 14 residues. With 1 base removed from V and 12 bases from J, the gap between germline ends came to 18 bases. The germline CDR1 and CDR2 sequences are MGHRA and YSYEKL. Written as DNA, the CDR3 is TGCGCCAGCAGCCAAGCACAGGGAGCTGGTGGATCTTTCTTT. Protein: CASSQAQGAGGSFF.

Here the CDR3 DNA reads TGCGCCAGCAGCTGGGGAGGAGGGGGGGCTGGAACTAGCACTGAAGCTTTCTTT. Translating gives CASSWGGGGAGTSTEAFF. The chain couples TRBV5-1 to TRBJ1-1; D possibly corresponds to TRBD1 (6 bases). There are 18 residues in the CDR3. V lost 3 bases, J lost 4 bases, and 25 bases lay in between. From germline, CDR1 is SGHRS and CDR2 YFSETQ. Together with reference TRBV5-1 and TRBJ1-1, the CDR3 gives the full variable domain: KAGVTQTPRYLIKTRGQQVTLSCSPISGHRSVSWYQQTPGQGLQFLFEYFSETQRNKGNFPGRFSGRQFSNSRSEMNVSTLELGDSALYLCASSWGGGGAGTSTEAFFGQGTRLTVV.

J is TRBJ1-1 and V is TRBV5-5, with D perhaps matching TRBD1 (5 bases). The germline V gene encodes CDR1 SGHKS and CDR2 YYEKEE (reference sequence). Trimming shortened V by 0 bases and J by 5 bases, and 8 bases separated the two germline ends. The CDR3 length is 13 residues. The CDR3 sequence is CASSLDGGTEAFF. For the CDR3, the DNA is TGTGCCAGCAGCTTGGACGGGGGGACTGAAGCTTTCTTT.

J is TRBJ2-3 and V is TRBV7-9; the D gene is possibly TRBD1 (5 bases). Germline assignment: CDR1 SEHNR and CDR2 FQNEAQ (reference sequence). This CDR3 is built from 14 residues. V lost 11 bases to trimming and J lost 3 bases, with 18 bases between them. The CDR3 DNA follows: TGTGCCGCTGGGGCAGGTGGAACGACAGATACGCAGTATTTT. It is translated as CAAGAGGTTDTQYF.

The chain has TRBV5-6 and TRBJ1-2, with 7 positions matching TRBD1. V trimming: 2 bases; J trimming: 5 bases; junction bases outside the gene matches: 12. The length of the CDR3 is 16 residues. Germline assignment: CDR1 SGHDT and CDR2 YYEEEE. The CDR3 DNA reads as TGTGCCAGCAGCTTTCGGTCGCAGGGGGAGAAGTATGGCTACACCTTC. Residues: CASSFRSQGEKYGYTF. The full variable domain, its missing parts supplied by reference TRBV5-6 and TRBJ1-2, is DAGVTQSPTHLIKTRGQQVTLRCSPKSGHDTVSWYQQALGQGPQFIFQYYEEEERQRGNFPDRFSGHQFPNYSSELNVNALLLGDSALYLCASSFRSQGEKYGYTFGSGTRLTVV.

This chain uses TRBV6-6 with TRBJ2-3, with 7 bases aligning to TRBD2. This CDR3 has 15 amino acids. The germline CDR1 and CDR2 sequences are MNHNY and SVGAGI (reference sequence). J lost 6 bases, V lost 5 bases, and 11 bases had no gene match. The CDR3 nucleotides read TGTGCCAGCAGTGATAGCGGGCGCGGGTCGGATACGCAGTATTTT. Its translation: CASSDSGRGSDTQYF.

V and J are TRBV29-1 and TRBJ2-1; D remains unclear. The germline V gene has CDR1 SQVTM and CDR2 ANQGSEA. The CDR3 has 10 residues. The V and J ends lost 7 bases and 9 bases respectively, with 10 bases between them. For the CDR3, the DNA is TGCAGCGCTGGGCTGGTTGAGCAGTTCTTC. Its translation is CSAGLVEQFF.